This T cell receptor (beta chain) was observed in a study of blood T cell repertoires in COVID-19. Germline trimming cut 5 bases from V and 8 bases from J; bases unmatched to any gene: 8. Germline lookup yields CDR1 SNHLY and CDR2 FYNNEI. CDR3 size: 14 residues. Using immunoSEQ multiplex PCR, the repertoire was profiled, and TCRdb retains in-frame clones only, with some absent. The table records more than 200,000 clones, around 84% of them present only once. This receptor was taken from a man aged 25 to 40 with acute COVID-19. The chain has TRBV2 and TRBJ1-2; 10 nucleotides line up with TRBD1. The sequenced sample was PBMCs or T cells enriched from blood (not recorded which). CDR3 sequence: CASSLDRGLEGYTF. In nucleotides, the CDR3 is TGTGCCAGCAGTTTAGACAGGGGGCTAGAAGGCTACACCTTC. Filled out from reference TRBV2 and TRBJ1-2, the complete variable domain reads EPEVTQTPSHQVTQMGQEVILRCVPISNHLYFYWYRQILGQKVEFLVSFYNNEISEKSEIFDDQFSVERPDGSNFTLKIRSTKLEDSAMYFCASSLDRGLEGYTFGSGTRLTVV.